The 30 T cell receptor beta chains below come from one sample, sequenced in a study of shared clonotypes between healthy human individuals. Data came from immunoSEQ multiplex PCR; TCRdb stores just in-frame clones and leaves some out. The data show about 1 million clones, about 75% seen once. The specimen sequenced was memory CD4+ T cells sorted from blood. Specified subset: CD45RA-negative fraction. Receptors originate from a man aged 18 to 35 in good health.

V is TRBV7-8 and J is TRBJ2-4; TRBD2 agrees at 12 bases. The CDR3 loop spans 19 amino acids. The trim removed 5 bases at V and 0 bases at J, leaving 11 bases unmatched. CDR1 SGHVS and CDR2 FQNEAQ come from the germline V gene. The CDR3: CASSPGLAGSERAKNIQYF. The DNA for the CDR3 is TGTGCCAGCAGCCCGGGACTAGCGGGCTCGGAGAGAGCCAAAAACATTCAGTACTTC. The entire variable domain, with the rest obtained from reference TRBV7-8 and TRBJ2-4, is as follows: GAGVSQSPRYKVAKRGQDVALRCDPISGHVSLFWYQQALGQGPEFLTYFQNEAQLDKSGLPSDRFFAERPEGSVSTLKIQRTQQEDSAVYLCASSPGLAGSERAKNIQYFGAGTRLSVL.

The J gene is TRBJ2-3, the V gene TRBV7-9; D remains ambiguous. CDR3 length equals 16 residues. Between the trimmed V and J ends, which lost 1 base and 1 base, there was a span of 12 bases. From germline, CDR1 is SEHNR and CDR2 FQNEAQ (reference sequence). CDR3 sequence reads: CASSLEAGWGTDTQYF. The CDR3 DNA sequence: TGTGCCAGCAGCTTAGAGGCAGGTTGGGGCACAGATACGCAGTATTTT.

Turning to this clone: Other nucleotide sequences in the sample specify the same CDR3. This sequence joins TRBV7-2 and TRBJ1-4; D might be TRBD1 (5 bases). Trimming took off 5 bases at V and 0 bases at J, with 7 bases between the two ends. This CDR3 comprises 14 residues. Per the germline V gene, CDR1 is SGHTA and CDR2 is FQGNSA. CDR3 in amino acids: CASSPQATNEKLFF. In DNA, the CDR3 is TGTGCCAGCAGCCCACAGGCAACTAATGAAAAACTGTTTTTT.

The rearrangement joins TRBV19 to TRBJ1-1; D ambiguous. In germline, CDR1 is LNHDA, CDR2 SQIVND (reference sequence). The length of the CDR3 is 11 residues. V lost 9 bases, J lost 6 bases, and 11 bases lay in between. CDR3 loop: CASTGRSEAFF. DNA for the CDR3: TGTGCCAGCACTGGCCGGTCTGAAGCTTTCTTT.

The chain has TRBV5-1 and TRBJ2-1, with 13 bases aligning to TRBD2. V was pared by 4 bases and J by 5 bases, with 3 bases of the junction left unmatched. The CDR3 has 15 residues. CDR1 and CDR2 from the germline V gene are SGHRS and YFSETQ. The CDR3 protein is CASSRTSGGNNEQFF. CDR3 bases: TGCGCCAGCAGCCGGACTAGCGGGGGCAACAATGAGCAGTTCTTC.

This chain uses TRBV9 with TRBJ2-1; the D gene is possibly TRBD2 (6 bases). The germline V gene has CDR1 SGDLS and CDR2 YYNGEE. V was clipped by 0 bases and J by 2 bases, with 12 bases between them. This CDR3 region has 16 residues. CDR3 nucleotides: TGTGCCAGCAGCGTAGTAGGCGGGGCGGCCTACAATGAGCAGTTCTTC. Translation gives CASSVVGGAAYNEQFF.

This clone came up once. The chain is built from TRBV29-1 and TRBJ2-3, with D tentatively TRBD2 (6 bases). The CDR3 loop spans 15 amino acids. Germline lookup yields CDR1 SQVTM and CDR2 ANQGSEA. The ends were cut back, 8 bases at V and 3 bases at J, with 21 bases in the middle. As DNA, the CDR3 is TGCAGCCGCACGACGCGGGGTAGGAGGACAGATACGCAGTATTTT. Protein: CSRTTRGRRTDTQYF.

The chain carries TRBV7-2 and TRBJ2-7, with D perhaps TRBD2 (5 bases). CDR3 length: 13 residues. The ends were cut back, 5 bases at V and 7 bases at J, with 15 bases in the middle. In germline, CDR1 is SGHTA, CDR2 FQGNSA. CDR3 sequence: CASSPKSTGEQYF. The DNA for the CDR3 is TGTGCCAGCAGCCCCAAGTCGACGGGGGAGCAGTACTTC. The variable domain in full, completed from reference TRBV7-2 and TRBJ2-7, reads GAGVSQSPSNKVTEKGKDVELRCDPISGHTALYWYRQSLGQGLEFLIYFQGNSAPDKSGLPSDRFSAERTGGSVSTLTIQRTQQEDSAVYLCASSPKSTGEQYFGPGTRLTVT.

The chain is built from TRBV5-1 and TRBJ2-3; TRBD1 matches at 7 bases. Germline lookup yields CDR1 SGHRS and CDR2 YFSETQ. The CDR3 runs 16 residues. V lost 0 bases, J lost 2 bases, and 6 bases stayed unmatched. CDR3 sequence: CASSLGDSLNTDTQYF. CDR3 sequence (DNA): TGCGCCAGCAGCTTGGGGGACAGCCTGAACACAGATACGCAGTATTTT.

The J gene is TRBJ2-3, the V gene TRBV6-1; D ambiguous. Germline V gene lookup returns CDR1 MNHNS and CDR2 SASEGT. CDR3 length equals 13 residues. V lost 3 bases and J lost 2, with 6 bases in between. The DNA of the CDR3 is TGTGCCAGCAGTGATCGATTCACAGATACGCAGTATTTT. This translates into CASSDRFTDTQYF.

Concerning this clone itself: The identical CDR3 is also encoded by other nucleotide sequences in the sample. CDR3 residues: CASSPSRGNTGELFF. DNA for the CDR3: TGTGCCAGCTCACCTTCCCGGGGGAACACCGGGGAGCTGTTTTTT. The chain uses TRBV18 and TRBJ2-2, with D perhaps TRBD2 (5 bases). The CDR3 contains 15 residues. Germline V gene lookup returns CDR1 KGHSH and CDR2 LQKENI. V was trimmed by 3 bases and J by 1 base, leaving 9 bases between them.

The chain recombines TRBV19 with TRBJ2-7, with a possible D match to TRBD1 (5 bases). Trimming cost V 4 bases and J 2 bases, with 9 bases left between them. This CDR3 has 13 residues. The germline V gene encodes CDR1 LNHDA and CDR2 SQIVND (reference sequence). This CDR3 is CASSTTATYEQYF. In DNA form, the CDR3 reads TGTGCCAGTAGTACGACAGCCACCTACGAGCAGTACTTC. Looking up the rest from reference TRBV19 and TRBJ2-7 gives the full variable domain: DGGITQSPKYLFRKEGQNVTLSCEQNLNHDAMYWYRQDPGQGLRLIYYSQIVNDFQKGDIAEGYSVSREKKESFPLTVTSAQKNPTAFYLCASSTTATYEQYFGPGTRLTVT.

The table lists this clone with many counts. The chain couples TRBV6-6 to TRBJ1-4; 7 positions match TRBD1. The V and J ends lost 5 bases and 4 bases, in that order; junction bases with no gene match: 10. The CDR3 loop spans 16 amino acids. Germline CDR1 reads MNHNY; CDR2 reads SVGAGI (reference sequence). Here the CDR3 DNA reads TGTGCCAGCAGTCTCTTCCCAGGGACAGTTAATGAAAAACTGTTTTTT. Protein product: CASSLFPGTVNEKLFF.

As concerns this clone: At one of its ends the junction is not consistent with the germline gene, which may arise from a read error. The CDR3 protein is CVSSLERGLNSPLHF. CDR3 sequence (DNA): TGTGTCAGCAGCTTGGAGAGGGGCCTTAATTCACCCCTCCACTTT. The chain couples TRBV5-8 to TRBJ1-6; tentative D call: TRBD1 (5 bases). The germline CDR1 and CDR2 sequences are SGHTS and YDEGEE. This CDR3 spans 15 amino acids.

The CDR3 bases are TGTGCCATCAACCCGGGACTAGCGGGAGATGAGCAGTTCTTC. Translation gives CAINPGLAGDEQFF. The gene calls are TRBV10-3 and TRBJ2-1, with 14 bases aligning to TRBD2. The J segment lost 8 bases and the V segment lost 7 bases, leaving 4 bases of the junction unmatched. Germline assignment: CDR1 ENHRY and CDR2 SYGVKD. This CDR3 region has 14 residues.

This sequence joins TRBV7-9 and TRBJ1-6; 11 bases fit TRBD1. Germline CDR1 is SEHNR and CDR2 is FQNEAQ (reference sequence). Trimming at V came to 5 bases and at J to 10 bases, leaving 7 bases not matched to a gene. The CDR3 covers 15 residues. The DNA for the CDR3 is TGTGCCAGCAGCGACCGGACAGGGGGCGGATCACCCCTCCACTTT. Translation: CASSDRTGGGSPLHF. Full variable domain (rest looked up from reference TRBV7-9 and TRBJ1-6): DTGVSQNPRHKITKRGQNVTFRCDPISEHNRLYWYRQTLGQGPEFLTYFQNEAQLEKSRLLSDRFSAERPKGSFSTLEIQRTEQGDSAMYLCASSDRTGGGSPLHFGNGTRLTVT.

The chain joins TRBV15 to TRBJ2-5; a possible D gene is TRBD2 (6 bases). From germline, CDR1 is LNHNV and CDR2 YYDKDF (reference sequence). Trimming stripped 2 bases from V and 5 bases from J, with 18 bases between. The length of the CDR3 is 16 residues. The CDR3 DNA reads TGTGCCACCAGCAGAACCAAGGAGGGATGGGGGGAGACCCAGTACTTC. This translates into CATSRTKEGWGETQYF.

J is TRBJ1-2 and V is TRBV19, with D unclear. V lost 8 bases to trimming and J lost 6 bases, with 19 bases between them. The germline V gene encodes CDR1 LNHDA and CDR2 SQIVND (reference sequence). CDR3 size: 14 residues. The CDR3: CASLPIDGLNGYTF. As DNA, the CDR3 is TGTGCCAGTTTACCTATTGACGGACTGAATGGCTACACCTTC.

This clone has ten or more counts. The V and J genes are TRBV11-2 and TRBJ2-2, with TRBD1 identical over 9 bases. Germline CDR1 SGHAT, CDR2 FQNNGV. The V and J ends lost 5 bases and 4 bases, in that order; junction bases with no gene match: 5. The CDR3 runs 15 residues. In nucleotides, the CDR3 is TGTGCCAGCAGCAACCGGGACAGGGCCACCGGGGAGCTGTTTTTT. Amino acid sequence: CASSNRDRATGELFF. Filled out from reference TRBV11-2 and TRBJ2-2, the complete variable domain reads EAGVAQSPRYKIIEKRQSVAFWCNPISGHATLYWYQQILGQGPKLLIQFQNNGVVDDSQLPKDRFSAERLKGVDSTLKIQPAKLEDSAVYLCASSNRDRATGELFFGEGSRLTVL.

The chain employs TRBV27 and TRBJ1-4, with 9 bases identical to TRBD1. Germline V CDR1 and CDR2: MNHEY, SMNVEV (reference sequence). J was trimmed by 4 bases and V by 4 bases; bases with no gene match: 4. The CDR3 consists of 15 residues. The CDR3 reads CASSYGTGFNEKLFF. DNA for the CDR3: TGTGCCAGCAGTTACGGGACAGGGTTTAATGAAAAACTGTTTTTT.

The chain employs TRBV5-6 and TRBJ2-2, with 10 bases that match TRBD2. Germline V gene lookup returns CDR1 SGHDT and CDR2 YYEEEE. The CDR3 has 16 amino acids. With V trimmed by 3 bases and J by 6 bases, 8 bases remained unmatched. CDR3 coding DNA: TGTGCCAGCAGCTCCTCGCCGCTAGCGGGAGCCGGGGAGCTGTTTTTT. It specifies CASSSSPLAGAGELFF. Based on the CDR3 plus reference TRBV5-6 and TRBJ2-2, the full variable domain is DAGVTQSPTHLIKTRGQQVTLRCSPKSGHDTVSWYQQALGQGPQFIFQYYEEEERQRGNFPDRFSGHQFPNYSSELNVNALLLGDSALYLCASSSSPLAGAGELFFGEGSRLTVL.

This clone was recorded a few times. The rearrangement uses TRBV19 and TRBJ2-4, with D perhaps being TRBD1 or TRBD2 (5 bases each). The V gene's germline CDR1 is LNHDA and CDR2 SQIVND (reference sequence). The CDR3 totals 14 residues. Trimming pared 4 bases from V and 10 bases from J, leaving 17 bases between. The CDR3: CASSSSRGLGIQYF. As DNA, the CDR3 is TGTGCCAGTAGTAGCTCCCGGGGCCTGGGGATTCAGTACTTC.

With respect to this clone: Other DNA sequences from this sample encode an identical CDR3 as well. This rearrangement joins TRBV5-1 to TRBJ2-6; D remains unclear. Germline V gene data show CDR1 as SGHRS and CDR2 as YFSETQ. The germline V and J ends were trimmed by 0 bases and 0 bases, with 4 bases remaining between them. This CDR3 comprises 15 residues. The CDR3 DNA is TGCGCCAGCAGCTTGGTTCTCTCTGGGGCCAACGTCCTGACTTTC. Its protein product is CASSLVLSGANVLTF.

This chain uses TRBV7-6 with TRBJ1-1, with a possible D match to TRBD1 (5 bases). Germline-derived CDR1 and CDR2 are SGHVS and FNYEAQ. The V end was cut by 2 bases, the J end by 0 bases, with 22 bases between. The CDR3 runs 19 residues. CDR3 in amino acids: CASSLKIRGARSLNTEAFF. CDR3 in DNA: TGTGCCAGCAGCTTAAAAATCCGGGGCGCTCGTTCCTTGAACACTGAAGCTTTCTTT.

This clone was seen a few times. V usage is TRBV7-8 and J usage is TRBJ2-7, with 7 bases fitting TRBD1. The V segment lost 6 bases and the J segment 3 bases; nucleotides outside the gene matches: 5. Germline V gene data show CDR1 as SGHVS and CDR2 as FQNEAQ. This CDR3 spans 13 amino acids. In DNA, the CDR3 is TGTGCCAGCAGACAGGGGAAGAGCTACGAGCAGTACTTC. Translating gives CASRQGKSYEQYF.

This sequence joins TRBV10-1 and TRBJ2-3; 14 nucleotides agree with TRBD2. Germline V lookup: CDR1 WNHNN, CDR2 SYGVQD (reference sequence). V lost 5 bases and J lost 3; bases outside the gene matches: 10. The CDR3 extends over 18 amino acids. In nucleotides, the CDR3 is TGCGCCAGCAGTTCGACTAGCGGGGGGGCCTTTAAAACAGATACGCAGTATTTT. Amino acids: CASSSTSGGAFKTDTQYF.

This chain connects TRBV25-1 to TRBJ1-6, with D uncertain. The CDR3 loop spans 15 amino acids. V was clipped by 0 bases and J by 7 bases, with 10 bases between them. Germline values: CDR1 MGHDK, CDR2 SYGVNS. The CDR3 DNA follows: TGTGCCAGCAGTGAATATCCCCTAGGGAATTCACCCCTCCACTTT. Amino acids: CASSEYPLGNSPLHF.

This chain uses TRBV18 with TRBJ2-7, with TRBD1 identical over 9 bases. The trim removed 8 bases at V and 2 bases at J, leaving 7 bases unmatched. The CDR3 runs to 14 residues. CDR1 KGHSH and CDR2 LQKENI come from the germline V gene. The CDR3 spells CASTPGTGPYEQYF. The CDR3 bases are TGTGCCAGCACCCCCGGGACAGGGCCCTACGAGCAGTACTTC.

The V and J genes are TRBV12-5 and TRBJ1-1; D is unresolved. This CDR3 region has 14 residues. The ends were cut back, 5 bases at V and 0 bases at J, with 10 bases in the middle. The V gene's germline CDR1 is LGHNT and CDR2 FRNRAP. This chain's CDR3 is CASGPNSVNTEAFF. In DNA form, the CDR3 reads TGTGCTAGTGGTCCCAATTCGGTGAACACTGAAGCTTTCTTT.

Of note for this clone: A much bigger clone sits one base away, suggesting this may be a read error. The CDR3 protein is CASSDPNTGELFF. DNA for the CDR3: TGTGCCAGCAGTGACCCGAACACCGGGGAGCTGTTTTTT. The chain carries TRBV6-5 and TRBJ2-2; no clear D gene. The CDR3 extends over 13 amino acids. Germline values: CDR1 MNHEY, CDR2 SVGAGI. The V and J ends lost 5 bases and 0 bases respectively, with 4 bases between them.